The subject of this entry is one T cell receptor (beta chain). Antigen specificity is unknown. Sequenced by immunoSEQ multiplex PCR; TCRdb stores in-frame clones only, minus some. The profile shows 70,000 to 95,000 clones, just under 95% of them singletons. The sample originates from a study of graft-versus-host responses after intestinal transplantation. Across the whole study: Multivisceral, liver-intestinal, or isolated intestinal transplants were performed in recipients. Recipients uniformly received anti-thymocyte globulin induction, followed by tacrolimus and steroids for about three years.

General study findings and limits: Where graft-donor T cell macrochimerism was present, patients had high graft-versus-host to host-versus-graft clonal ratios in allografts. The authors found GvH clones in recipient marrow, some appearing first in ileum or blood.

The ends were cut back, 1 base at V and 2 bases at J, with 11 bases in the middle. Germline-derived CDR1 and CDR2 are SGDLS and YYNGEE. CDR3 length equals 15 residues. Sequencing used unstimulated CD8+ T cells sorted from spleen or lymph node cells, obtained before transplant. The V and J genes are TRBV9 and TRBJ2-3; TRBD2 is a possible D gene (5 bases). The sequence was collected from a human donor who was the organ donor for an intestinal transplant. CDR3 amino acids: CASSVRSGDTDTQYF. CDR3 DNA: TGTGCCAGCAGCGTACGGAGCGGAGACACAGATACGCAGTATTTT.